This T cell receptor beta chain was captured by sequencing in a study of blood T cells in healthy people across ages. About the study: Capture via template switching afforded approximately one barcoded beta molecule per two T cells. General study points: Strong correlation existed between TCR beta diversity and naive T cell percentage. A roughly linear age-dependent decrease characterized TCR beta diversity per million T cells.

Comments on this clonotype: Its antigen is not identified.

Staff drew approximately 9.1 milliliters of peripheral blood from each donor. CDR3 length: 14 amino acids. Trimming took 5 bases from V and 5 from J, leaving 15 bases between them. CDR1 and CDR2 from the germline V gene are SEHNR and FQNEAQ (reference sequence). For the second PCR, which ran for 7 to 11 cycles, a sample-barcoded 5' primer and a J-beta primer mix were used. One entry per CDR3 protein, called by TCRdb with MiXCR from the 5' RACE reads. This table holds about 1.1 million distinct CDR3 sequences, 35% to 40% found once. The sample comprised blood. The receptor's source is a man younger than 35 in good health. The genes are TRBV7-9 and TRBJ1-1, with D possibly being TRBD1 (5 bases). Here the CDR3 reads CASSPNHEGTEAFF. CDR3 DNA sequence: TGTGCCAGCAGCCCCAACCACGAGGGGACTGAAGCTTTCTTT.